This T cell receptor (beta chain) was recorded in a study of blood T cell repertoires in COVID-19. About this clone: Other DNA sequences of this sample code for an identical CDR3.

The germline V and J ends were trimmed by 3 bases and 4 bases, with 11 bases remaining between them. CDR1 is SGHRS and CDR2 is YFSETQ in the germline V gene. The CDR3 sequence is 14 residues long. The protocol was immunoSEQ multiplex PCR, while the TCRdb copy is restricted to in-frame clones and leaves out a portion. The profile shows roughly 100,000 clones, around four fifths of them singletons. The sample taken for sequencing was peripheral blood. The source is a man between 40 and 49 years old with active or convalescent COVID-19. V is TRBV5-1 and J is TRBJ1-3; D unresolved. This CDR3 reads CASSSGGSGNTIYF. The CDR3 bases are TGCGCCAGCAGCTCCGGTGGTTCGGGAAACACCATATATTTT.